What follows are 2 T cell receptor beta chains derived from one specimen sequenced in a study of blood T cells in healthy people across ages (dated by TCRdb to between 2014 and 2016). Library preparation employed 5' RACE. This sample was sequenced with an Illumina HiSeq 2500. The second PCR ran for roughly 7 to 11 cycles and used a J-beta primer mix along with a sample-barcoded 5' primer. TCRdb passed the public sequencing reads through fastp at Q25 and MiXCR, retaining productive beta sequences. Rows are combined by CDR3 protein, so each entry shows the most common genes and DNA. The sample table shows about 680,000 distinct CDR3 sequences, and approximately 50% are seen once. The top ten clonotypes cover under 35% of the sample. Sequenced input: blood. The receptors originated from a woman in her sixties in good health.

This clonotype appeared many times. The chain has TRBV13 and TRBJ2-6, with D possibly TRBD2 on 5 matching bases. The germline V and J ends were trimmed by 5 bases and 0 bases, with 17 bases remaining between them. Germline V lookup: CDR1 PRHDT, CDR2 FYEKMQ (reference sequence). The CDR3 extends over 18 amino acids. The CDR3 DNA reads TGTGCCAGCAGCGCGCAGGACTTACTTAGCTCTGGGGCCAACGTCCTGACTTTC. Translation gives CASSAQDLLSSGANVLTF.

This clonotype appeared a few times. The chain carries TRBV20-1 and TRBJ2-3; the D call may be TRBD1 or TRBD2 (7 bases each). This CDR3 contains 16 residues. In germline, CDR1 is DFQATT, CDR2 SNEGSKA (reference sequence). With 4 bases removed from V and 2 bases from J, the gap between germline ends came to 19 bases. The CDR3 protein is CSATGWPGGDTDTQYF. In DNA, the CDR3 is TGCAGTGCTACAGGATGGCCAGGGGGGGACACAGATACGCAGTATTTT.